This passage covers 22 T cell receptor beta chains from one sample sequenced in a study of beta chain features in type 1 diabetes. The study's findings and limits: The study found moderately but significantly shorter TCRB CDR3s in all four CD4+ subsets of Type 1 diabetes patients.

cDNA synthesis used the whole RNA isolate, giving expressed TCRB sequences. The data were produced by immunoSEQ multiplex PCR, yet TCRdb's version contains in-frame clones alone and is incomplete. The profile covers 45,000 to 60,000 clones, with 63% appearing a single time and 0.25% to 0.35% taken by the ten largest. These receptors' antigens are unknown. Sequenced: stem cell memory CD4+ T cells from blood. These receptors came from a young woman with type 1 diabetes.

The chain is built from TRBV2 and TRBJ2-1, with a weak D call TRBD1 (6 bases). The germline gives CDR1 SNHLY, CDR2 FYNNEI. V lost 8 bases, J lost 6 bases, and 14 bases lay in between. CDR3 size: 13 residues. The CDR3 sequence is CASGGQGINEQFF. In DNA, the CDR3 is TGTGCCAGCGGGGGTCAGGGGATCAATGAGCAGTTCTTC.

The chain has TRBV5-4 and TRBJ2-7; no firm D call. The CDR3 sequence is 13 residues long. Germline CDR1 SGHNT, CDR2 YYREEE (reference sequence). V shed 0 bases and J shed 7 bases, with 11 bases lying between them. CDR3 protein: CASSLGTTNEQYF. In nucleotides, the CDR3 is TGTGCCAGCAGCTTGGGAACCACAAATGAGCAGTACTTC. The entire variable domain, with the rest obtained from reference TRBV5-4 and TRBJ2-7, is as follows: ETGVTQSPTHLIKTRGQQVTLRCSSQSGHNTVSWYQQALGQGPQFIFQYYREEENGRGNFPPRFSGLQFPNYSSELNVNALELDDSALYLCASSLGTTNEQYFGPGTRLTVT.

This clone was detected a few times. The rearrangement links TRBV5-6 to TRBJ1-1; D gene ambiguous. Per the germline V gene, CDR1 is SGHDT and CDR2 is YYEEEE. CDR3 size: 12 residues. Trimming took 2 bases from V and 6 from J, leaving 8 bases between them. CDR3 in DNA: TGTGCCAGCAGCTTTAAGCGGGCTGAAGCTTTCTTT. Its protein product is CASSFKRAEAFF.

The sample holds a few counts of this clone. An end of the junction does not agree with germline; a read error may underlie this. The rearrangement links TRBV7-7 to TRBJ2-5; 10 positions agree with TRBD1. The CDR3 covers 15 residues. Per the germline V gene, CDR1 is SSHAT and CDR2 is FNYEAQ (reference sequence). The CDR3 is CASSLVGTGEETQYF. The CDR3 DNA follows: TGTGCTAGCAGCTTAGTCGGGACAGGGGAAGAGACCCAGTACTTC.

This chain's CDR3 is CAWNRGGNQPQHF. The CDR3 DNA sequence: TGTGCCTGGAACAGGGGTGGCAATCAGCCCCAGCATTTT. The chain couples TRBV30 to TRBJ1-5; TRBD1 matches at 7 bases. Germline lookup yields CDR1 GTSNPN and CDR2 SVGIG (reference sequence). J was trimmed by 2 bases and V by 4 bases; bases with no gene match: 2. The CDR3 contains 13 residues.

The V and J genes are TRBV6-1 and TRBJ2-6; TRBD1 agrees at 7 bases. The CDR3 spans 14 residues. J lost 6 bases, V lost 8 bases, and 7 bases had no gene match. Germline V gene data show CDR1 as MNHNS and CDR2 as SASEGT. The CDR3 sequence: CASSRGQKANVLTF. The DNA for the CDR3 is TGTGCCAGCTCCCGGGGACAGAAGGCCAACGTCCTGACTTTC.

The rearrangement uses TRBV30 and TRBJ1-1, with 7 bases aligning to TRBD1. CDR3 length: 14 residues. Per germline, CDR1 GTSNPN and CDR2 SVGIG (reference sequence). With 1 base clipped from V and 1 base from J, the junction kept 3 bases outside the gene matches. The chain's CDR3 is CAWSAGDRNTEAFF. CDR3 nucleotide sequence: TGTGCCTGGAGTGCCGGGGACAGGAACACTGAAGCTTTCTTT.

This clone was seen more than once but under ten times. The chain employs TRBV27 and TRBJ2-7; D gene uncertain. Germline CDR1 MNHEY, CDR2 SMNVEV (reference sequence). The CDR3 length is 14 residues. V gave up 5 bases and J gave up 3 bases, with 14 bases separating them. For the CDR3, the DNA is TGTGCCAGCAGTGACCGAGGCTCGGGCTACGAGCAGTACTTC. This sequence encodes CASSDRGSGYEQYF.

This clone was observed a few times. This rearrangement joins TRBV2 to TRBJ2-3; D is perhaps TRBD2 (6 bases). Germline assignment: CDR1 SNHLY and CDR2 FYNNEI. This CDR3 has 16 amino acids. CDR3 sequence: CAILGPSAASTDTQYF. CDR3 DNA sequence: TGTGCTATCCTCGGACCTAGCGCGGCCAGCACAGATACGCAGTATTTT.

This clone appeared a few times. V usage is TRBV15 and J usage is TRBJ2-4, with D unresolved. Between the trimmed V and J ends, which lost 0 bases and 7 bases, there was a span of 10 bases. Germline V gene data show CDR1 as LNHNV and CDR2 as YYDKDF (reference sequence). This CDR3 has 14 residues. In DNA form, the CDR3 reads TGTGCCACCAGCAGAGATCGCAGATTTAACATTCAGTACTTC. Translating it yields CATSRDRRFNIQYF.

The CDR3: CASSLSGTNEKLFF. The CDR3 DNA reads as TGTGCCAGCAGCTTATCAGGGACTAATGAAAAACTGTTTTTT. This chain links TRBV7-9 with TRBJ1-4; D perhaps matches TRBD1 (5 bases). The V and J ends lost 2 bases and 2 bases respectively, with 6 bases between them. In germline, CDR1 is SEHNR, CDR2 FQNEAQ (reference sequence). The CDR3 is made up of 14 amino acids.

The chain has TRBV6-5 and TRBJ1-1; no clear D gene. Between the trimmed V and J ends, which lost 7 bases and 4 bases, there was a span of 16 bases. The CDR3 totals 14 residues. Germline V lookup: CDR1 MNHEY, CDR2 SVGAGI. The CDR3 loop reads CASILRARGTEAFF. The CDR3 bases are TGTGCCAGCATCCTAAGGGCTCGGGGCACTGAAGCTTTCTTT.

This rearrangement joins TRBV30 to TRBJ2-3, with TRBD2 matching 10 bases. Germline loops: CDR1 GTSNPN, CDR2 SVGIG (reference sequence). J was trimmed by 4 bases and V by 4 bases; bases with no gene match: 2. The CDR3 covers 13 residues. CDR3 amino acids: CAWTSGSADTQYF. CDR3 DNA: TGTGCCTGGACTAGCGGGAGCGCAGATACGCAGTATTTT.

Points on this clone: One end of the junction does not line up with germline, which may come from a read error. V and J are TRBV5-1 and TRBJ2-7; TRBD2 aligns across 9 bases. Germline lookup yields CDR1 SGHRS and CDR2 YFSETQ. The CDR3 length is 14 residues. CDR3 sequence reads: CASSSGLASNEQYF. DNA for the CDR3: TGCGCCAGCAGCTCGGGACTAGCCTCCAACGAGCAGTACTTC.

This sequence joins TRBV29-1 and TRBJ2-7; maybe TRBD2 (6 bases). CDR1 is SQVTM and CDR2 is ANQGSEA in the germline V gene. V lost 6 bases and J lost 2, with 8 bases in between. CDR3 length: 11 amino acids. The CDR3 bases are TGCAGCGTGGCGGGGACCTACGAGCAGTACTTC. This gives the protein CSVAGTYEQYF.

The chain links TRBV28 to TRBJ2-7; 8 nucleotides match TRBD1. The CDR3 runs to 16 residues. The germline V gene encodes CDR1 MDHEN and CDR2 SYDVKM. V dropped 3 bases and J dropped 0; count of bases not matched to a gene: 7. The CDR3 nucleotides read TGTGCCAGCAGTTTGCCCGTGGGGACAGGCTCCTACGAGCAGTACTTC. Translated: CASSLPVGTGSYEQYF.

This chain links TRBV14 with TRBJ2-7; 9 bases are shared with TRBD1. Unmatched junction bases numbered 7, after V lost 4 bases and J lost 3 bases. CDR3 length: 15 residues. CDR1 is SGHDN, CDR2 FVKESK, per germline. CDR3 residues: CASSPGTGLVYEQYF. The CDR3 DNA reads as TGTGCCAGCAGCCCCGGGACAGGGCTGGTCTACGAGCAGTACTTC.

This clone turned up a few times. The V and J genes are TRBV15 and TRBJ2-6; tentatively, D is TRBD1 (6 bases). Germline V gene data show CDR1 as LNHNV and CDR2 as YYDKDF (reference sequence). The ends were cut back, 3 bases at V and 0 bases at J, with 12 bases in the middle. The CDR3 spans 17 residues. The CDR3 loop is CATSRDGQFSGANVLTF. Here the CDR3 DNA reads TGTGCCACCAGCAGGGACGGACAGTTCTCTGGGGCCAACGTCCTGACTTTC.

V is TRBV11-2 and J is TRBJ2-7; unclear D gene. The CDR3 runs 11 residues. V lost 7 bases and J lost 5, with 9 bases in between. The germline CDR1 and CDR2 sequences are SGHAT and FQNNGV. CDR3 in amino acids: CASTQDNEQYF. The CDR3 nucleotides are TGTGCCAGCACCCAAGACAACGAGCAGTACTTC.

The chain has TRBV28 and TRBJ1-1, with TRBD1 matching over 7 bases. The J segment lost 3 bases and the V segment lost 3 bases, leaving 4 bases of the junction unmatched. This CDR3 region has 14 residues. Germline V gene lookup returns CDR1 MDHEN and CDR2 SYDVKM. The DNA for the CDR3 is TGTGCCAGCAGTTTGGGCAGGGGGGACACTGAAGCTTTCTTT. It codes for CASSLGRGDTEAFF. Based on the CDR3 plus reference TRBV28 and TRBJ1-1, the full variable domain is DVKVTQSSRYLVKRTGEKVFLECVQDMDHENMFWYRQDPGLGLRLIYFSYDVKMKEKGDIPEGYSVSREKKERFSLILESASTNQTSMYLCASSLGRGDTEAFFGQGTRLTVV.

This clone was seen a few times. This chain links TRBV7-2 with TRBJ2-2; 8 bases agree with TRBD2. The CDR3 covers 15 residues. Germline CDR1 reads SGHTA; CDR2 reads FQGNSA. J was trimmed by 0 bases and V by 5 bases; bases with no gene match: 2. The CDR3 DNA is TGTGCCAGCAGCGCGGGACTAGCGAACACCGGGGAGCTGTTTTTT. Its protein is CASSAGLANTGELFF.

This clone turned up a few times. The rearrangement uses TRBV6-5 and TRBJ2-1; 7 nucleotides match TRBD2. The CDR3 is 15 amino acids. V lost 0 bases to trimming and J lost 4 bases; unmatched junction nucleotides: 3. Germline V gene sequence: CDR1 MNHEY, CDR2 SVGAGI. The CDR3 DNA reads TGTGCCAGCAGTTACTCAGCGGGATGGTACAATGAGCAGTTCTTC. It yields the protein CASSYSAGWYNEQFF.